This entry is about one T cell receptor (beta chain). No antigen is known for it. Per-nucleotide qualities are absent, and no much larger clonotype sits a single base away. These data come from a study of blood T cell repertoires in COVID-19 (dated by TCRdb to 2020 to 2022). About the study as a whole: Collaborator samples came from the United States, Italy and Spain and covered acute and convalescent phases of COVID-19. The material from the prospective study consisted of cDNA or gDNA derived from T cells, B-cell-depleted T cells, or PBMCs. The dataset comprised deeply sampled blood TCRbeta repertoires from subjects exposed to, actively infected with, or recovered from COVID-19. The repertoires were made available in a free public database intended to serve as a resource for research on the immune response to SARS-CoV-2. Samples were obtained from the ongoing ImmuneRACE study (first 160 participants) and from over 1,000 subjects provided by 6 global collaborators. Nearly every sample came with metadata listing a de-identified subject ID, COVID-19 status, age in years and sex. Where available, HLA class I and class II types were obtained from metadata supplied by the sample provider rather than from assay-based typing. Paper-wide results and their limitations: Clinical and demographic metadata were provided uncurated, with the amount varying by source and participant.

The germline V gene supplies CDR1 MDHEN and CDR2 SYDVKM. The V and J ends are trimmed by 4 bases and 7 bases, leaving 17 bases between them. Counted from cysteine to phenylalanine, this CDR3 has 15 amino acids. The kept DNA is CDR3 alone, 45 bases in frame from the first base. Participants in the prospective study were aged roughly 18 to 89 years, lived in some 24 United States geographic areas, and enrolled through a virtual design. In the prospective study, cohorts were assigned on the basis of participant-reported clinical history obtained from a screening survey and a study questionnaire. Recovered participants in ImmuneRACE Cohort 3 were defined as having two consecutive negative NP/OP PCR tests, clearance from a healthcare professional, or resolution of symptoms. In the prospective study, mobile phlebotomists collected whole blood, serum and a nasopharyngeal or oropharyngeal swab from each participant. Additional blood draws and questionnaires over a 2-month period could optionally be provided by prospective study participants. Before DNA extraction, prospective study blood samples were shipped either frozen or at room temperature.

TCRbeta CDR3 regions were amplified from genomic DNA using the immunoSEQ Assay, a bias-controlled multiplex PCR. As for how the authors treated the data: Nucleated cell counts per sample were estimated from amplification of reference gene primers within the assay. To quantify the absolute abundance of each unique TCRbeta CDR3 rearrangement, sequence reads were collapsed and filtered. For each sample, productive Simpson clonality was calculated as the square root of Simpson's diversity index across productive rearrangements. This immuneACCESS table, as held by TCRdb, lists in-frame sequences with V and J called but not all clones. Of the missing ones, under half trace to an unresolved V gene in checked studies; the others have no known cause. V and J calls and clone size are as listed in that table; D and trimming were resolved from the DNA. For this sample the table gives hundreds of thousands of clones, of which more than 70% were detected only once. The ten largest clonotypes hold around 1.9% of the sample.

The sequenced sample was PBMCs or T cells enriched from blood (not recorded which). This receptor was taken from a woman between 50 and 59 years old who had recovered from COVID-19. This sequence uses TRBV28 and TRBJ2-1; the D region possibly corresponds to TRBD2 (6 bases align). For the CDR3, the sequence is CASSSSEWRENEQFF. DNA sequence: TGTGCCAGCAGTTCCTCTGAGTGGCGGGAAAATGAGCAGTTCTTC.